This T cell receptor beta chain was sequenced during a study of blood T cell repertoires in COVID-19. Source study methods: Estimation of nucleated cell counts was performed using reference gene primer amplification. Assay used: immunoSEQ multiplex PCR; TCRdb lists only in-frame clones, some missing. The V and J calls and the clone size are those of that table, but D and trimming were determined from the DNA. This sample has under 350,000 clones, with around 89% found just once. This CDR3 has 15 residues. The TCR was taken from a man aged 35-49 years with acute or convalescent COVID-19. The rearrangement links TRBV21-1 to TRBJ2-7; TRBD2, as called in the table, went unchecked against the DNA. TRBV21-1 is a documented pseudogene. Source material: peripheral blood. The CDR3 DNA follows: TGTGCCAGCAGCAAATTTTGGGCAGGAGCTGAGGGGCAGTACTTC. Its protein product is CASSKFWAGAEGQYF.